This T cell receptor beta chain was sequenced in a study of cytomegalovirus exposure and HLA in healthy donors. The primer mix had 60 Vbeta and 13 Jbeta primers. Sequencing was performed with immunoSEQ multiplex PCR; in TCRdb, only in-frame clones are kept and a portion is missing. The sample lists roughly 13,000 clones; less than 75% were seen once. V gave up 1 base and J gave up 2 bases, with 3 bases separating them. The CDR3 spans 12 residues. Germline CDR1 SGHVS, CDR2 FQNEAQ. This clone was recorded a few times. This rearrangement joins TRBV7-8 to TRBJ2-7; D is unclear. The sequenced material came from PBMCs. The receptor was isolated from a woman in her forties or fifties in good health and CMV-seropositive. The DNA for the CDR3 is TGTGCCAGCAGCTTAGGAGCCTACGAGCAGTACTTC. Translating gives CASSLGAYEQYF.